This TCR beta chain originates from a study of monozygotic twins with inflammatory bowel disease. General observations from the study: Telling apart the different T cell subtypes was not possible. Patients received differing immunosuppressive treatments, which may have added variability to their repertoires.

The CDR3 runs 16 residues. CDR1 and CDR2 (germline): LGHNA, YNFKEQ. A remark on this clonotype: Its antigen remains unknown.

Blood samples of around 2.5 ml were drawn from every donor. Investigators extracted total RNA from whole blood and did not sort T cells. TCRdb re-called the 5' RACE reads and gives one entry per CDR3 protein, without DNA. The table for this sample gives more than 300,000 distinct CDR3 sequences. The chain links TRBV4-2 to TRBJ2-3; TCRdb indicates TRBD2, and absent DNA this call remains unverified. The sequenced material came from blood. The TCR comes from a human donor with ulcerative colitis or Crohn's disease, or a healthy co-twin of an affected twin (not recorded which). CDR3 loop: CASSQGLADSTDTQYF.